One and the same sample provided the 19 T cell receptor beta chains below, sequenced in a study of Graves' ophthalmopathy and Graves' hyperthyroidism. RNA transcripts yielded amplified TCR beta CDR3 regions. First-round RT-PCR relied on HTBI primers, and a second-round multiplex PCR came next. TCRdb reprocessed the multiplex PCR reads with MiXCR, giving one entry per CDR3 protein. The sample carries about 380,000 distinct CDR3 sequences, 15% recorded once. The sample comprised peripheral blood. These receptor sequences come from a woman aged 18-29 years with stable Graves' hyperthyroidism.

The chain employs TRBV6-2 or TRBV6-3 and TRBJ1-6; TRBD1 agrees at 9 bases. The V and J ends lost 6 bases and 9 bases, in that order; junction bases with no gene match: 12. The CDR3 consists of 16 residues. Per the germline V gene, CDR1 is MNHEY and CDR2 is SVGEGT. The CDR3 reads CASSLTGGVFTSPLHF. DNA of the CDR3: TGTGCCAGCAGCCTAACAGGGGGCGTTTTCACTTCACCCCTCCACTTT.

This clonotype was seen repeatedly, ten times or more. One end of the junction fails to match germline, which may point to a read error. The chain has TRBV7-7 and TRBJ2-5; D may be TRBD2 (5 bases). Per germline, CDR1 SSHAT and CDR2 FNYEAQ (reference sequence). This CDR3 has 11 amino acids. This CDR3 reads CASSSGETQYF. In DNA, the CDR3 is TGTGCTAGCAGCTCGGGGGAGACCCAGTACTTC.

This clonotype was recorded many times. The V call is TRBV7-9, the J call TRBJ2-2; a possible D gene is TRBD1 (6 bases). Trimming shortened V by 0 bases and J by 6 bases, and 11 bases separated the two germline ends. Germline CDR1 and CDR2: SEHNR and FQNEAQ (reference sequence). The CDR3 consists of 15 residues. Here the CDR3 reads CASSLARPGAGELFF. The CDR3 DNA follows: TGTGCCAGCAGCTTAGCGAGGCCAGGGGCCGGGGAGCTGTTTTTT. Combining the CDR3 with reference TRBV7-9 and TRBJ2-2 gives the whole variable domain DTGVSQNPRHKITKRGQNVTFRCDPISEHNRLYWYRQTLGQGPEFLTYFQNEAQLEKSRLLSDRFSAERPKGSFSTLEIQRTEQGDSAMYLCASSLARPGAGELFFGEGSRLTVL.

This clonotype showed up many times. This chain connects TRBV5-1 to TRBJ2-5; 8 bases align to TRBD2. V lost 5 bases, J lost 4 bases, and 10 bases stayed unmatched. The CDR3 covers 15 residues. Looked up from germline, CDR1 is SGHRS and CDR2 is YFSETQ. The chain's CDR3 is CASRLRGGRGETQYF. The CDR3 DNA follows: TGCGCCAGCAGACTACGGGGGGGCCGAGGAGAGACCCAGTACTTC.

To note about this clonotype: A single base separates this from a much larger clone, so it may be a read error. The V gene is TRBV7-2, the J gene TRBJ2-4, with TRBD1 identical over 8 bases. The CDR3 runs 16 residues. CDR1 SGHTA and CDR2 FQGNSA come from the germline V gene. CDR3: CASSLGQGLAKNIKYF. CDR3 bases: TGTGCCAGCAGCTTAGGACAGGGGCTAGCCAAAAACATTAAGTACTTC.

This clonotype was found a few times. The chain carries TRBV19 and TRBJ2-2; D not certain. The CDR3 is 13 amino acids. Germline values: CDR1 LNHDA, CDR2 SQIVND (reference sequence). V was pared by 3 bases and J by 7 bases, with 9 bases between. CDR3 nucleotides: TGTGCCAGTAGTATTTGGAAGAACGGGGAGCTGTTTTTT. Translation gives CASSIWKNGELFF.

This clonotype was counted at least ten times. The V call is TRBV7-8, the J call TRBJ2-7, with D hard to call. With 5 bases removed from V and 2 bases from J, the gap between germline ends came to 16 bases. Germline loops: CDR1 SGHVS, CDR2 FQNEAQ. CDR3 length: 15 residues. The CDR3 region has the DNA TGTGCCAGCAGCCCCTCGCATACCGGTACCTACGAGCAGTACTTC. Amino acids: CASSPSHTGTYEQYF. The full variable domain, completed using reference TRBV7-8 and TRBJ2-7, is GAGVSQSPRYKVAKRGQDVALRCDPISGHVSLFWYQQALGQGPEFLTYFQNEAQLDKSGLPSDRFFAERPEGSVSTLKIQRTQQEDSAVYLCASSPSHTGTYEQYFGPGTRLTVT.

This clonotype was counted many times. This chain joins TRBV6-2 or TRBV6-3 and TRBJ1-1; D gene unclear. This CDR3 region has 13 residues. Deletions cut 7 bases from V and 4 bases from J, with 13 bases between. CDR1 and CDR2 (germline): MNHEY, SVGEGT. The chain's CDR3 is CASTNGRGTEAFF. CDR3 sequence (DNA): TGTGCCAGCACTAATGGGAGAGGCACTGAAGCTTTCTTT.

This clonotype was detected many times. The V gene is TRBV15, the J gene TRBJ1-5; D ambiguous. The V gene's germline CDR1 is LNHNV and CDR2 YYDKDF (reference sequence). The CDR3 runs to 16 residues. The V and J ends lost 0 bases and 5 bases respectively, with 14 bases between them. The chain's CDR3 is CATSRDPGLIDQPQHF. The DNA of the CDR3 is TGTGCCACCAGCAGAGATCCTGGTTTGATAGATCAGCCCCAGCATTTT.

This clonotype was counted many times. The chain couples TRBV12-3 or TRBV12-4 to TRBJ2-4; D uncertain. The CDR3 consists of 11 residues. V lost 6 bases, J lost 6 bases, and 6 bases lay in between. The CDR3 coding sequence is TGTGCCAGCAGCCGATCAAACATTCAGTACTTC. Its translation: CASSRSNIQYF.

This clonotype was detected only a few times. This may be a read error, as it is one base from a much larger clone. The rearrangement uses TRBV6-1 and TRBJ1-1, with a possible D match to TRBD1 (5 bases). This CDR3 has 15 amino acids. Trimming stripped 2 bases from V and 1 base from J, with 11 bases between. From germline, CDR1 is MNHNS and CDR2 SASEGT. In nucleotides, the CDR3 is TGTGCCAGCAGTGAAAGGGGCAGGTCGAACACTGAAGCTTTCTTT. This codes for CASSERGRSNTEAFF.

This clonotype appeared many times. The chain combines TRBV12-3 or TRBV12-4 with TRBJ2-2, with TRBD2 matching 8 bases. This CDR3 contains 15 residues. V was clipped by 5 bases and J by 5 bases; unmatched bases: 7. CDR3 DNA sequence: TGTGCCAGCAGTAGTAACACGGGGGGGACCGGGGAGCTGTTTTTT. It codes for CASSSNTGGTGELFF.

On this clonotype itself: A much larger clone sits a single nucleotide away, making a read error possible. The chain joins TRBV7-2 to TRBJ1-2; D possibly corresponds to TRBD1 (5 bases). Germline V gene lookup returns CDR1 SGHTA and CDR2 FQGNSA. The CDR3 loop spans 10 amino acids. For the CDR3, the DNA is TGTGCCAGCGGCGGTTGGGGCTACAGCTTC. Its protein product is CASGGWGYSF.

This clonotype was detected many times. CDR3 sequence reads: CASSLAPSNPGANVLTF. CDR3 in DNA: TGCGCCAGCAGCTTGGCCCCGTCGAACCCTGGGGCCAACGTCCTGACTTTC. V usage is TRBV5-1 and J usage is TRBJ2-6; D unclear. Trimming removed 0 bases from V and 2 bases from J, with 12 bases in between. The CDR3 extends over 17 amino acids. In germline, CDR1 is SGHRS, CDR2 YFSETQ.

This clonotype was counted at least ten times. The V gene is TRBV15, the J gene TRBJ1-1; D might be TRBD1 (5 bases). This CDR3 has 18 residues. Germline V gene sequence: CDR1 LNHNV, CDR2 YYDKDF (reference sequence). V shed 7 bases and J shed 0 bases, with 24 bases lying between them. CDR3 in amino acids: CATTSEGNMRWMNTEAFF. The CDR3 DNA reads as TGTGCCACCACTTCGGAGGGGAATATGAGATGGATGAACACTGAAGCTTTCTTT.

Many counts were recorded for this clonotype. The chain employs TRBV5-1 and TRBJ2-6; D tentatively fits TRBD1 or TRBD2 (5 bases each). The V gene's germline CDR1 is SGHRS and CDR2 YFSETQ. Trimming cost V 0 bases and J 2 bases, with 9 bases left between them. This CDR3 region has 16 residues. This CDR3 reads CASSLGGVAGANVLTF. In DNA form, the CDR3 reads TGCGCCAGCAGCTTGGGAGGGGTAGCTGGGGCCAACGTCCTGACTTTC.

This clonotype showed up many times. The V and J genes are TRBV11-3 and TRBJ1-1; D unresolved. The CDR3 is 12 amino acids. V was trimmed by 2 bases and J by 1 base, leaving 2 bases between them. Germline V lookup: CDR1 SGHNT, CDR2 YENEEA. The CDR3 loop is CASSLQNTEAFF. The CDR3 DNA follows: TGTGCCAGCAGCTTACAGAACACTGAAGCTTTCTTT.

In this sample, this clonotype turned up many times. V usage is TRBV19 and J usage is TRBJ1-5; no firm D call. In germline, CDR1 is LNHDA, CDR2 SQIVND (reference sequence). This CDR3 contains 12 residues. Between the trimmed V and J ends, which lost 4 bases and 3 bases, there was a span of 4 bases. The CDR3 sequence is CASSTDNQPQHF. The CDR3 DNA reads as TGTGCCAGTAGTACGGACAATCAGCCCCAGCATTTT.

The V gene is TRBV29-1, the J gene TRBJ1-3; D unresolved. This CDR3 comprises 12 residues. V gave up 5 bases and J gave up 1 base, with 6 bases separating them. In germline, CDR1 is SQVTM, CDR2 ANQGSEA. The CDR3: CSVQASGNTIYF. As DNA, the CDR3 is TGCAGCGTTCAGGCTTCTGGAAACACCATATATTTT.